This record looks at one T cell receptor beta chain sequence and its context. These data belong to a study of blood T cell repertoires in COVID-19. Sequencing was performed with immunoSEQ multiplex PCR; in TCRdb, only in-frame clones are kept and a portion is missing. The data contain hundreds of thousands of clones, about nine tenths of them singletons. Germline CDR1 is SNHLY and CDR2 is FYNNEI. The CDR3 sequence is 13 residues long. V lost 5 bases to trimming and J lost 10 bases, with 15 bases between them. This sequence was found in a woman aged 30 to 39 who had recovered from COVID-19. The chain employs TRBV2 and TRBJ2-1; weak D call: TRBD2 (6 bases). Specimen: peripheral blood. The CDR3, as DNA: TGTGCCAGCAGTAGAGAGGGGAGGAGCGAGCAGTTCTTC. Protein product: CASSREGRSEQFF.